The entry below describes one TCR beta chain. CDR1 and CDR2 (germline): LNHDA, SQIVND (reference sequence). This CDR3 has 13 residues. The trim removed 9 bases at V and 4 bases at J, leaving 8 bases unmatched. Cohorts were based on clinical histories the participants reported. Cohort 3 donors counted as recovered after two negative PCRs, clearance, or resolved symptoms. Libraries were prepared by immunoSEQ multiplex PCR; TCRdb keeps only in-frame clonotypes and omits some of them. The sample contains around 150,000 clones, 65% to 85% of which appear only once. The record originates from a study of blood T cell repertoires in COVID-19.

Source material: PBMCs or T cells enriched from blood (not recorded which). This chain connects TRBV19 to TRBJ1-2; 7 bases are a match to TRBD1. The source is a man aged 40-49 years who had recovered from COVID-19. The CDR3 sequence is CASEGAGLYGYTF. The CDR3 nucleotides are TGTGCCAGCGAGGGGGCAGGTCTCTATGGCTACACCTTC.